This T cell receptor beta chain was sequenced during a study of blood T cells in healthy people across ages. Study context: Template switching recovered approximately one barcoded beta molecule for every two T cells. Study-wide findings and caveats: Estimates drawn from one million T cells were deemed to understate diversity.

Next came a second PCR, run for about 7 to 12 cycles, which used a sample-barcoded 5' primer along with a J-beta primer mix. In TCRdb, the 5' RACE reads were re-called with MiXCR into one record per CDR3 protein. The sample holds about 640,000 distinct CDR3 sequences, about 28% seen once. On this clonotype: Its matching antigen is unknown.

Sequencing was done on a sample of blood. The sequence was collected from a woman of 80 years or more in good health.

The CDR3 nucleotides are TGTGCCAGCAGTTATTCGTTCAGCTCCTACAATGAGCAGTTCTTC. Translation gives CASSYSFSSYNEQFF. The rearrangement uses TRBV6-9 and TRBJ2-1; the D is unclear. Germline V gene data show CDR1 as MNHGY and CDR2 as SVAAGI. This CDR3 has 15 residues. Between the trimmed V and J ends, which lost 0 bases and 0 bases, there was a span of 6 bases.